This T cell receptor (beta chain) originates from a study of vaccination effects on CD4 cells after COVID-19. This CDR3 contains 15 residues. The V and J ends lost 6 bases and 5 bases respectively, with 19 bases between them. CDR1 and CDR2 from the germline V gene are MNHEY and SMNVEV (reference sequence). Concerning this clone itself: Its matching antigen is unknown.

Study-wide points: Recruitment yielded few convalescent patients, and the study had no early post-infection timepoints.

After less than 11 days in culture, the CD4+ T cells were isolated. It was two doses of either the BNT162b2 or mRNA-1273 vaccine that participants received. Having tested negative for nucleocapsid antibodies, the vaccine recipients showed no prior SARS-CoV-2 infection. Half-medium changes using IL-2 medium occurred on days 3 and 7. Here immunoSEQ multiplex PCR was the method, and the copy in TCRdb shows in-frame clones only, minus some. There are some 40,000 clones in the sample; 55% to 80% occur only once, and about 7.7% lies in the top ten. This chain joins TRBV27 and TRBJ2-5; D may be TRBD1 or TRBD2 (7 bases each). The receptor was derived from a human donor who received a COVID-19 vaccine. The material was CD4+ T cells from PBMCs cultured without peptide, obtained after COVID-19 vaccination. The CDR3 is CASSHWEGAGETQYF. The CDR3 region has the DNA TGTGCCAGCAGCCATTGGGAGGGGGCTGGGGAGACCCAGTACTTC.